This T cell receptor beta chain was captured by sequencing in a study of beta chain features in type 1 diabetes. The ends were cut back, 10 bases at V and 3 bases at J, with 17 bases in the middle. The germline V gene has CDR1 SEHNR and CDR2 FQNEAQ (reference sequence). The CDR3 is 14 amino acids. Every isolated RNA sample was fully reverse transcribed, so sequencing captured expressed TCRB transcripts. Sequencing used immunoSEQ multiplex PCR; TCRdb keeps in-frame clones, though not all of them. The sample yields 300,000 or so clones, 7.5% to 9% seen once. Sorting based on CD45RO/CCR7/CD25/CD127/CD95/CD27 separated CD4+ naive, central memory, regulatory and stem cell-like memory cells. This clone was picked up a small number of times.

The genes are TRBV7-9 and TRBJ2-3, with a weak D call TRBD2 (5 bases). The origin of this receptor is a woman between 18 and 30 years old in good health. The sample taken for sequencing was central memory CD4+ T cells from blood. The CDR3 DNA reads TGTGCCACCGAGGTGGGGAGTGGGACAGATACGCAGTATTTT. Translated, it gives CATEVGSGTDTQYF.